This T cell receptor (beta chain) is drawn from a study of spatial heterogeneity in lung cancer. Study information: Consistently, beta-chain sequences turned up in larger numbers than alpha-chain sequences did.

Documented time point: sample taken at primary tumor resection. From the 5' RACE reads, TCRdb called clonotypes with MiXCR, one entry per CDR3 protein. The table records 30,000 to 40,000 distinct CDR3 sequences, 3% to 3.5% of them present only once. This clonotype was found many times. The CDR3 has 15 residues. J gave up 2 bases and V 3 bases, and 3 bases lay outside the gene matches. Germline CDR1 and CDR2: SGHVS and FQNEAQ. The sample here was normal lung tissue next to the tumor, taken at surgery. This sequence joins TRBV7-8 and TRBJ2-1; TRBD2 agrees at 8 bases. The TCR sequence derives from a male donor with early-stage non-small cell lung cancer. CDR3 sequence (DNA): TGTGCCAGCAGCTTTCTAGCGGGTGCCTACAATGAGCAGTTCTTC. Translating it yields CASSFLAGAYNEQFF. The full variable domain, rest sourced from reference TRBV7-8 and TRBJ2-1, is GAGVSQSPRYKVAKRGQDVALRCDPISGHVSLFWYQQALGQGPEFLTYFQNEAQLDKSGLPSDRFFAERPEGSVSTLKIQRTQQEDSAVYLCASSFLAGAYNEQFFGPGTRLTVL.